Presented here are 3 T cell receptor beta chains from one specimen sequenced in a study of T cells after posttransplantation cyclophosphamide (dated by TCRdb to the mid-2010s). Libraries were prepared through the immunoSEQ multiplex PCR assay. TCRdb took over this immuneACCESS table, retaining in-frame rearrangements with V and J assigned. Such tables are incomplete; in checked studies, under half of the missing clones stem from an unresolved V gene, and the remainder is unexplained. This sample gives about 1,300 clones in total; roughly 71% of them show up just once. Jointly, the top ten make up 10% to 15% of the sample. Sequencing was performed on memory CD8+ T cells sorted from blood. The receptor set was obtained from a man aged 45-60 years in good health, CMV-negative, and a related stem cell transplant donor.

The chain has TRBV9 and TRBJ2-3; 10 bases fit TRBD2. This CDR3 contains 17 residues. Germline V gene lookup returns CDR1 SGDLS and CDR2 YYNGEE. The trim removed 3 bases at V and 6 bases at J, leaving 13 bases unmatched. The CDR3 reads CASSAGGGAGGTDTQYF. The CDR3 DNA reads as TGTGCCAGCAGCGCCGGGGGGGGAGCGGGGGGGACCGATACGCAGTATTTT.

This chain connects TRBV7-8 to TRBJ2-1; TRBD2 matches at 9 bases. The CDR3 spans 16 residues. The V and J ends lost 1 base and 4 bases, in that order; junction bases with no gene match: 5. CDR1 and CDR2 (germline): SGHVS, FQNEAQ. CDR3 coding DNA: TGTGCCAGCAGCTTAGAGGCGGGAGGGTCTTACAATGAGCAGTTCTTC. This sequence encodes CASSLEAGGSYNEQFF.

In this sample, this clone turned up a few times. This chain joins TRBV6-9 and TRBJ2-1, with 7 bases fitting TRBD2. There are 16 residues in the CDR3. V lost 3 bases and J lost 6; bases outside the gene matches: 11. Germline loops: CDR1 MNHGY, CDR2 SVAAGI. CDR3 protein: CASSYSSGAGGNEQFF. In nucleotides, the CDR3 is TGTGCCAGCAGTTACTCGAGCGGGGCCGGGGGCAATGAGCAGTTCTTC.